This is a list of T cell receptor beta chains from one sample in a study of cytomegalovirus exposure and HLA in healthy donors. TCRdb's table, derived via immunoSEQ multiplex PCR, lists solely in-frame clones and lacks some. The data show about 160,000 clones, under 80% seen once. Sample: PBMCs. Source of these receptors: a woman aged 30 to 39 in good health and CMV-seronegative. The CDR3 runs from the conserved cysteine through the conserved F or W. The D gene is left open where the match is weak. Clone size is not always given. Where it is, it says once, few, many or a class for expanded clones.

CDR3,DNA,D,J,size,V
CASSLGGLATDTQYF,TGCGCCAGCAGCTTGGGGGGACTAGCCACAGATACGCAGTATTTT,TRBD2,TRBJ2-3,-,TRBV5-1
CASSEGAVTTPLHF,TGTGCCAGCAGTGAGGGGGCGGTGACAACACCCCTCCACTTT,-,TRBJ1-6,-,TRBV2
CASSPAEADTQYF,TGTGCCAGCAGCCCTGCAGAGGCAGATACGCAGTATTTT,-,TRBJ2-3,few,TRBV14
CASSLPLHRETQYF,TGTGCCAGCAGCTTACCCCTCCACAGGGAGACCCAGTACTTC,-,TRBJ2-5,-,TRBV7-9
CASSPFDRGGTEAFF,TGTGCCAGCAGTCCATTTGACAGGGGGGGCACTGAAGCTTTCTTT,TRBD1,TRBJ1-1,-,TRBV6-6
CASSGRDSNQPQHF,TGTGCCAGCAGCGGCAGGGATAGCAATCAGCCCCAGCATTTT,-,TRBJ1-5,few,TRBV7-9
CASRVDRGETQYF,TGCGCCAGCAGAGTGGATAGGGGAGAGACCCAGTACTTC,-,TRBJ2-5,-,TRBV23-1
CASSRRFGRDNSPLHF,TGTGCCAGCAGCCGTCGGTTTGGGAGAGATAATTCACCCCTCCACTTT,-,TRBJ1-6,-,TRBV7-9
CASSPGLGNPIAKNSQYF,TGTGCCAGCTCCCCGGGACTTGGTAACCCTATAGCCAAAAACAGTCAGTACTTC,-,TRBJ2-4,-,TRBV2
CASSLYGTGINSPLHF,TGTGCCAGCAGTTTATATGGGACAGGGATTAATTCACCCCTCCACTTT,TRBD1,TRBJ1-6,once,TRBV27
CSARELETQYF,TGCAGTGCCCGGGAGTTAGAGACCCAGTACTTC,-,TRBJ2-5,-,TRBV20-1
CASSWGTGGVGYTF,TGTGCCAGCAGCTGGGGGACAGGGGGAGTTGGCTACACCTTC,TRBD1,TRBJ1-2,-,TRBV7-9
CATRGGSYGYTF,TGTGCCACGCGGGGCGGGTCCTATGGCTACACCTTC,-,TRBJ1-2,-,TRBV6-5
CASRGAANYGYTF,TGTGCCTCCAGAGGCGCGGCTAACTATGGCTACACCTTC,-,TRBJ1-2,-,TRBV6-1
CSAAMNTEAFF,TGCAGTGCGGCCATGAACACTGAAGCTTTCTTT,-,TRBJ1-1,few,TRBV20-1
CASSQTLPRFLPYEQYF,TGTGCCAGCAGCCAAACCCTCCCCAGGTTCCTGCCCTACGAGCAGTACTTC,-,TRBJ2-7,-,TRBV4-2
CASSLGTSGITDTQYF,TGTGCCAGCAGCTTGGGGACTAGCGGGATCACAGATACGCAGTATTTT,TRBD2,TRBJ2-3,-,TRBV5-8
CASSAILAEETQYF,TGTGCCAGCAGTGCGATACTAGCGGAAGAGACCCAGTACTTC,TRBD2,TRBJ2-5,-,TRBV2
CASRGDTEQYF,TGCGCCAGCAGAGGGGACACCGAGCAGTACTTC,-,TRBJ2-7,-,TRBV10-2
CASSFLGPPGEQYF,TGCGCCAGCAGCTTTTTAGGCCCCCCCGGGGAGCAGTACTTC,-,TRBJ2-5,-,TRBV5-1